These 27 T cell receptor beta chains share one sample of origin, sequenced in a study of T cell responses to AZD1222 COVID-19 vaccine. Sequencing was performed with immunoSEQ multiplex PCR; in TCRdb, only in-frame clones are kept and a portion is missing. Here the sample spans 130,000 to 150,000 clones, roughly 93% being singletons. Sequenced here: peripheral blood, sampled 28 days after the second AZD1222 dose. Receptors were obtained from an adult who received the AZD1222 COVID-19 vaccine.

CDR3 protein: CASSSYGQSSYNSPLHF. CDR3 DNA: TGTGCCAGCAGTTCATATGGGCAGAGCTCCTATAATTCACCCCTCCACTTT. This chain connects TRBV27 to TRBJ1-6; D is undetermined. This CDR3 is built from 17 residues. The germline V gene encodes CDR1 MNHEY and CDR2 SMNVEV (reference sequence). Trimming removed 4 bases at V and 0 bases at J, with 13 bases between.

The chain joins TRBV19 to TRBJ1-5, with TRBD1 matching over 9 bases. The CDR3 loop spans 17 amino acids. The junction had 14 bases not matched to a gene; V was cut back by 4 bases and J by 7 bases. Germline V gene sequence: CDR1 LNHDA, CDR2 SQIVND (reference sequence). DNA of the CDR3: TGTGCCAGTAGTACAGTTGGGACACAGGGGGCTGGGCAGCCCCAGCATTTT. This codes for CASSTVGTQGAGQPQHF.

The rearrangement links TRBV2 to TRBJ1-6; D unclear. The CDR3 has 13 amino acids. Deletions cut 8 bases from V and 3 bases from J, with 8 bases between. CDR1 and CDR2 from the germline V gene are SNHLY and FYNNEI. The CDR3 DNA reads as TGTGCCAGCGAACGGGACTATAATTCACCCCTCCACTTT. It specifies CASERDYNSPLHF.

Only one count was recorded for this clone. This sequence joins TRBV5-1 and TRBJ1-1; maybe TRBD1 (5 bases). V lost 2 bases and J lost 1, with 9 bases in between. Germline V CDR1 and CDR2: SGHRS, YFSETQ. This CDR3 comprises 14 residues. The CDR3 spells CASSFPGQNTEAFF. CDR3 sequence (DNA): TGCGCCAGCAGCTTCCCCGGACAGAACACTGAAGCTTTCTTT.

This rearrangement joins TRBV5-1 to TRBJ2-7; the D is unclear. Trimming left V 0 bases short and J 4 bases short, with 11 bases between. Germline CDR1 SGHRS, CDR2 YFSETQ. This CDR3 is 14 amino acids long. CDR3 coding DNA: TGCGCCAGCAGCTTGGAAAAGGGTTCTTACGAGCAGTACTTC. Translated: CASSLEKGSYEQYF.

The gene calls are TRBV7-9 and TRBJ1-2; no clear D. The V and J ends lost 2 bases and 5 bases respectively, with 9 bases between them. CDR1 and CDR2 from the germline V gene are SEHNR and FQNEAQ (reference sequence). The CDR3 runs 13 residues. The CDR3: CASSLSLGYGYTF. CDR3 nucleotides: TGTGCCAGCAGCTTAAGTTTGGGGTATGGCTACACCTTC.

The CDR3 coding sequence is TGTGCCAGCAGCTTTCCCGGGGCGTGGAACACCATATATTTT. Its translation is CASSFPGAWNTIYF. The J gene is TRBJ1-3, the V gene TRBV7-2, with a possible D match to TRBD1 (5 bases). Trimming shortened V by 3 bases and J by 7 bases, and 13 bases separated the two germline ends. This CDR3 contains 14 residues. CDR1 and CDR2 from the germline V gene are SGHTA and FQGNSA. Supplemented by reference TRBV7-2 and TRBJ1-3, the full variable domain reads GAGVSQSPSNKVTEKGKDVELRCDPISGHTALYWYRQSLGQGLEFLIYFQGNSAPDKSGLPSDRFSAERTGGSVSTLTIQRTQQEDSAVYLCASSFPGAWNTIYFGEGSWLTVV.

J is TRBJ1-2 and V is TRBV6-1, with TRBD1 matching over 9 bases. The CDR3 consists of 15 residues. CDR1 is MNHNS, CDR2 SASEGT, per germline. The V and J ends lost 2 bases and 6 bases, in that order; junction bases with no gene match: 7. The CDR3 loop is CASSERTGEPHGYTF. CDR3 DNA: TGTGCCAGCAGTGAAAGGACAGGGGAGCCCCATGGCTACACCTTC.

Details on this clone: The sample carries other DNA sequences with the same CDR3. The chain is built from TRBV7-9 and TRBJ2-1, with a weak D call TRBD2 (6 bases). This CDR3 contains 16 residues. CDR1 and CDR2 from the germline V gene are SEHNR and FQNEAQ (reference sequence). V lost 0 bases to trimming and J lost 1 base, with 10 bases between them. This chain's CDR3 is CASSLALAGSYNEQFF. In nucleotides, the CDR3 is TGTGCCAGCAGCTTAGCGCTCGCGGGATCCTACAATGAGCAGTTCTTC.

The CDR3 loop is CASSQRASNYGYTF. The CDR3 coding sequence is TGTGCCAGCAGCCAGAGGGCGTCTAACTATGGCTACACCTTC. V gene TRBV6-5 combines with J gene TRBJ1-2; D remains ambiguous. V was shortened by 6 bases and J by 0 bases, with 11 bases between the two germline ends. There are 14 residues in the CDR3. Germline V gene lookup returns CDR1 MNHEY and CDR2 SVGAGI.

The rearrangement links TRBV6-2 or TRBV6-3 to TRBJ1-2; the D is unclear. The V gene's germline CDR1 is MNHEY and CDR2 SVGEGT. The germline V and J ends were trimmed by 2 bases and 8 bases, with 15 bases remaining between them. This CDR3 has 14 amino acids. The DNA of the CDR3 is TGTGCCAGCAGTTACATTGGCAGAGCGGGCGGCTACACCTTC. This gives the protein CASSYIGRAGGYTF.

This clone showed up just once. V gene TRBV3-1 (or the pseudogene TRBV3-2) combines with J gene TRBJ1-4; unclear D gene. The V gene lost 1 base and the J gene lost 0 bases, with 12 bases spanning the gap. The CDR3 loop spans 17 amino acids. Looked up from germline, CDR1 is LGHDT and CDR2 is YNNKEL (reference sequence). The DNA for the CDR3 is TGTGCCAGCAGCCAAGGGCCCCCCATTTCAACTAATGAAAAACTGTTTTTT. Translation: CASSQGPPISTNEKLFF.

This rearrangement joins TRBV18 to TRBJ1-2; D ambiguous. The V and J ends lost 1 base and 9 bases respectively, with 21 bases between them. Germline-derived CDR1 and CDR2 are KGHSH and LQKENI. CDR3 length: 16 residues. CDR3 sequence reads: CASSPRHTTQLWSYTF. In DNA form, the CDR3 reads TGTGCCAGCTCACCACGCCATACGACACAACTATGGAGCTACACCTTC.

The chain carries TRBV12-3 or TRBV12-4 and TRBJ2-1; D is unresolved. V lost 3 bases, J lost 3 bases, and 6 bases lay in between. This CDR3 comprises 13 residues. The CDR3 here is CASSFGFYNEQFF. For the CDR3, the DNA is TGTGCCAGCAGTTTTGGGTTCTACAATGAGCAGTTCTTC.

The chain joins TRBV27 to TRBJ2-1; TRBD1 agrees at 11 bases. The CDR3 is 14 residues long. V lost 8 bases to trimming and J lost 2 bases; unmatched junction nucleotides: 2. Germline assignment: CDR1 MNHEY and CDR2 SMNVEV (reference sequence). In DNA form, the CDR3 reads TGTGCCAGCCTGGGACAGGGGGCCTACAATGAGCAGTTCTTC. This translates into CASLGQGAYNEQFF.

The chain joins TRBV5-6 to TRBJ2-7; no clear D gene. CDR1 SGHDT and CDR2 YYEEEE come from the germline V gene. This CDR3 spans 15 amino acids. Deletions cut 3 bases from V and 0 bases from J, with 13 bases between. CDR3 protein: CASSSLERSSYEQYF. For the CDR3, the DNA is TGTGCCAGCAGCTCCTTGGAGAGAAGCTCCTACGAGCAGTACTTC. The full variable domain, completed using reference TRBV5-6 and TRBJ2-7, is DAGVTQSPTHLIKTRGQQVTLRCSPKSGHDTVSWYQQALGQGPQFIFQYYEEEERQRGNFPDRFSGHQFPNYSSELNVNALLLGDSALYLCASSSLERSSYEQYFGPGTRLTVT.

The CDR3, as DNA: TGTGCCTGGAGTTCACAGGGAGATCAGCCCCAGCATTTT. It yields the protein CAWSSQGDQPQHF. The chain has TRBV30 and TRBJ1-5; a possible D gene is TRBD1 (6 bases). This CDR3 is 13 amino acids long. CDR1 GTSNPN and CDR2 SVGIG come from the germline V gene (reference sequence). With 2 bases removed from V and 5 bases from J, the gap between germline ends came to 10 bases.

The V gene is TRBV9, the J gene TRBJ1-5; D not certain. The germline V and J ends were trimmed by 4 bases and 0 bases, with 11 bases remaining between them. The CDR3 runs 15 residues. Germline V gene sequence: CDR1 SGDLS, CDR2 YYNGEE. CDR3 amino acids: CASSSGLVSNQPQHF. The CDR3 DNA is TGTGCCAGCAGCTCTGGACTGGTTAGCAATCAGCCCCAGCATTTT.

This clone was recorded a few times. J is TRBJ1-2 and V is TRBV28, with a tentative D call TRBD1 (5 bases). Between the trimmed V and J ends, which lost 5 bases and 5 bases, there was a span of 18 bases. The CDR3 runs 15 residues. Germline CDR1 MDHEN, CDR2 SYDVKM. The CDR3 DNA is TGTGCCAGCAGTCCGGGGGGTGAGGGTCGATATGGCTACACCTTC. Amino acids: CASSPGGEGRYGYTF.

The rearrangement uses TRBV9 and TRBJ2-7; tentative D call: TRBD1 (5 bases). The CDR3 is made up of 14 amino acids. The V end was cut by 4 bases, the J end by 4 bases, with 15 bases between. The V gene's germline CDR1 is SGDLS and CDR2 YYNGEE. The CDR3 DNA reads as TGTGCCAGCAGCCCCGGAACCCAGGGATACGAGCAGTACTTC. The encoded protein is CASSPGTQGYEQYF.

The chain carries TRBV5-1 and TRBJ1-5, with D hard to call. This CDR3 spans 14 amino acids. V gave up 5 bases and J gave up 6 bases, with 15 bases separating them. Germline V gene sequence: CDR1 SGHRS, CDR2 YFSETQ. CDR3 nucleotides: TGCGCCAGCAGTTTTAGGGATTTTTGTCAGCCCCAGCATTTT. It is translated as CASSFRDFCQPQHF.

This rearrangement joins TRBV11-2 to TRBJ1-2, with D unclear. The CDR3 is 15 residues long. V gave up 1 base and J gave up 3 bases, with 12 bases separating them. Germline-derived CDR1 and CDR2 are SGHAT and FQNNGV. The CDR3 is CASSLGGASDYGYTF. The CDR3 coding sequence is TGTGCCAGCAGCTTAGGGGGAGCTTCGGACTATGGCTACACCTTC.

The sample holds one count of this clone. The sample carries other DNA sequences with the same CDR3. The chain recombines TRBV3-1 (or the pseudogene TRBV3-2) with TRBJ2-7; 9 bases align to TRBD2. This CDR3 is built from 15 residues. CDR1 and CDR2 from the germline V gene are LGHDT and YNNKEL (reference sequence). V trimming: 1 base; J trimming: 2 bases; junction bases outside the gene matches: 3. CDR3 loop: CASSQGLAETYEQYF. The CDR3 DNA sequence: TGTGCCAGCAGCCAAGGACTAGCGGAAACCTACGAGCAGTACTTC.

The V gene is TRBV7-2, the J gene TRBJ2-7; D unclear. CDR1 is SGHTA, CDR2 FQGNSA, per germline. V was clipped by 6 bases and J by 2 bases, with 17 bases between them. The CDR3 totals 15 residues. CDR3 region: CASSQGIPFPYEQYF. CDR3 bases: TGTGCCAGCAGTCAAGGGATTCCTTTTCCCTACGAGCAGTACTTC.

Only one count was recorded for this clone. The genes are TRBV27 and TRBJ2-7; D may be TRBD1 (6 bases). CDR1 MNHEY and CDR2 SMNVEV come from the germline V gene (reference sequence). Trimming took off 5 bases at V and 6 bases at J, with 17 bases between the two ends. The CDR3 has 14 amino acids. The CDR3 DNA reads as TGTGCCAGCAGTCCCCGACAACAGGGTAGCGAGCAGTACTTC. It translates to CASSPRQQGSEQYF.

The chain has TRBV10-3 and TRBJ1-2; tentatively, D is TRBD1 (5 bases). The CDR3 runs to 13 residues. Germline V gene data show CDR1 as ENHRY and CDR2 as SYGVKD. The V end lost 7 bases, the J end lost 3 bases, and 12 bases lay between the germline ends. The CDR3: CAIMRGGYYGYTF. The CDR3 region has the DNA TGTGCCATCATGCGGGGCGGCTACTATGGCTACACCTTC.

The table lists this clone with a count of one. V and J are TRBV5-5 and TRBJ2-3; 16 bases align to TRBD2. The CDR3 runs 18 residues. Trimming at V came to 4 bases and at J to 0 bases, leaving 5 bases not matched to a gene. From germline, CDR1 is SGHKS and CDR2 YYEKEE (reference sequence). The CDR3 sequence: CASSLGTSGGASTDTQYF. The CDR3 nucleotides read TGTGCCAGCAGCCTCGGGACTAGCGGGGGGGCTAGCACAGATACGCAGTATTTT.